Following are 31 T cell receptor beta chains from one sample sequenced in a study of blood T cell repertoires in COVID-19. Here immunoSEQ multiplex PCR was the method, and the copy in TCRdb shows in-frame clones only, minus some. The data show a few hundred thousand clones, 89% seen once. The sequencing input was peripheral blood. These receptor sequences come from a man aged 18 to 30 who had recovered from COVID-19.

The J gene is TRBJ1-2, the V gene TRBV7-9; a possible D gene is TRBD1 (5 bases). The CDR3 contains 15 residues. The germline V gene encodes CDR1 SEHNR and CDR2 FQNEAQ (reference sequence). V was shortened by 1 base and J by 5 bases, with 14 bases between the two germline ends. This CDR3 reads CASSLEDTRLYGYTF. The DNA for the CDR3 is TGTGCCAGCAGCTTAGAGGACACACGTCTATATGGCTACACCTTC.

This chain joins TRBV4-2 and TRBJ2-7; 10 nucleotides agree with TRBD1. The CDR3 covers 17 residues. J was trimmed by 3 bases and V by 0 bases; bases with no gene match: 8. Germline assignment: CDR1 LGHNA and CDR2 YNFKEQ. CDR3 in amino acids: CASSQDLPGQGNYEQYF. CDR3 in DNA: TGTGCCAGCAGCCAAGATCTTCCGGGACAGGGGAACTACGAGCAGTACTTC.

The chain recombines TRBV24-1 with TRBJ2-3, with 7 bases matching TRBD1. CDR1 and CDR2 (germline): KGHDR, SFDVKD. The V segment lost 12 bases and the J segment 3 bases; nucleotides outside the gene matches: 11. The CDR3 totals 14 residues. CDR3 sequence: CAVSGQESTDTQYF. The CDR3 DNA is TGTGCCGTCTCCGGACAGGAATCTACAGATACGCAGTATTTT.

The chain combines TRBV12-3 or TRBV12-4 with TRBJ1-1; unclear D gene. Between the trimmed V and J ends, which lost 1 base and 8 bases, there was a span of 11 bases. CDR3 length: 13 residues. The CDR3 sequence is CASSLVGAVEAFF. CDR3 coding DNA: TGTGCCAGCAGTTTAGTAGGAGCCGTGGAAGCTTTCTTT.

The DNA for the CDR3 is TGTGCCAGCTCGGACGGGCTCGGATTGCGGGATCGAGGCTACACCTTC. It translates to CASSDGLGLRDRGYTF. The rearrangement links TRBV18 to TRBJ1-2, with D unclear. The CDR3 contains 16 residues. In germline, CDR1 is KGHSH, CDR2 LQKENI. Trimming pared 6 bases from V and 8 bases from J, leaving 25 bases between.

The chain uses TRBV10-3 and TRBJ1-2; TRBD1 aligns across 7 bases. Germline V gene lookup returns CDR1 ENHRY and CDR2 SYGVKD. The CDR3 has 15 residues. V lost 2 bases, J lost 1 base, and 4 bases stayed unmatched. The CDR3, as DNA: TGTGCCATCAGTGAGATGACAGGGCTTAACTATGGCTACACCTTC. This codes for CAISEMTGLNYGYTF.

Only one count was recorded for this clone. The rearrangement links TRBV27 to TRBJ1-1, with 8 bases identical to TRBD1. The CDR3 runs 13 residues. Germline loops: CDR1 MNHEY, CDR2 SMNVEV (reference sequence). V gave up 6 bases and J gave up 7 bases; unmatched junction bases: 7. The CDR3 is CASRGQGAVEAFF. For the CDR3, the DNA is TGTGCCAGCAGGGGCCAGGGGGCAGTTGAAGCTTTCTTT.

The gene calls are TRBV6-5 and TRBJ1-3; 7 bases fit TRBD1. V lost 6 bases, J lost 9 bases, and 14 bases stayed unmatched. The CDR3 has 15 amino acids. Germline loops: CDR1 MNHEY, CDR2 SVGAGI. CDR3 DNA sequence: TGTGCCAGCAGCCCGGGACAGAGGGCCATAACCACCATATATTTT. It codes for CASSPGQRAITTIYF.

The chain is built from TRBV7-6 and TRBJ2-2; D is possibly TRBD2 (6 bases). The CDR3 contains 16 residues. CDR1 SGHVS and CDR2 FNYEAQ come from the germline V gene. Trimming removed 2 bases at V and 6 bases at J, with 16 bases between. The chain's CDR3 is CASSLIAAGGAGELFF. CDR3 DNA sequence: TGTGCCAGCAGCTTAATTGCGGCAGGAGGGGCCGGGGAGCTGTTTTTT.

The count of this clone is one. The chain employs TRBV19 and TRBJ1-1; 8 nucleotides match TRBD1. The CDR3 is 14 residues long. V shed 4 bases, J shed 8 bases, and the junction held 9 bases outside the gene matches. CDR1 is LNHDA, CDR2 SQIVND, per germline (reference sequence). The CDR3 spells CASSTMDREEEAFF. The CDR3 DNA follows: TGTGCCAGTAGTACCATGGACAGGGAGGAAGAAGCTTTCTTT.

The CDR3 DNA sequence: TGTGCCAGCAGCTCAGACAGGGGTGTCTATGGCTACACCTTC. It codes for CASSSDRGVYGYTF. The chain couples TRBV7-2 to TRBJ1-2; 8 bases are shared with TRBD1. CDR1 is SGHTA and CDR2 is FQGNSA in the germline V gene. Unmatched junction bases numbered 5, after V lost 4 bases and J lost 4 bases. CDR3 size: 14 residues.

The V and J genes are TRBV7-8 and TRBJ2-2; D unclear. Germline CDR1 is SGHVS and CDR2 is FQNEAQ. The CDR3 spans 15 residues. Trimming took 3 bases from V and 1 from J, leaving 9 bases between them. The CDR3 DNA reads TGTGCCAGCAGCTTGGTCAGAGGGAACACCGGGGAGCTGTTTTTT. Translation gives CASSLVRGNTGELFF.

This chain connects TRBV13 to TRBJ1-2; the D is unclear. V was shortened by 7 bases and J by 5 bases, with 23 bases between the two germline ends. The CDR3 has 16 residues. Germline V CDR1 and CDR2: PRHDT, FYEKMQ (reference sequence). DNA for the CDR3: TGTGCCAGCACCCTGCAGGTCTCCGCTCCGGGATATGGCTACACCTTC. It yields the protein CASTLQVSAPGYGYTF.

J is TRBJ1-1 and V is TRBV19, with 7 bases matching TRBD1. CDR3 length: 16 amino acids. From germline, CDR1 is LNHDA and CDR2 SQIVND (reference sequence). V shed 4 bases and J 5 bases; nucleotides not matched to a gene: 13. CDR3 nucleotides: TGTGCCAGTAGTACCACGACAGGGAATGGGAGAACTGAAGCTTTCTTT. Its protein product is CASSTTTGNGRTEAFF.

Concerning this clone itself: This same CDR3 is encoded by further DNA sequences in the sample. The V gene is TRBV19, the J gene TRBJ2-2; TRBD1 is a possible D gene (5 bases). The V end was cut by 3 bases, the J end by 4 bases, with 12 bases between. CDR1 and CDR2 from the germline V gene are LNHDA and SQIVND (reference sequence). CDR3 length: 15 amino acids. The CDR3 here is CASSIGRTITGELFF. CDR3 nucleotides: TGTGCCAGTAGTATTGGAAGGACAATCACCGGGGAGCTGTTTTTT.

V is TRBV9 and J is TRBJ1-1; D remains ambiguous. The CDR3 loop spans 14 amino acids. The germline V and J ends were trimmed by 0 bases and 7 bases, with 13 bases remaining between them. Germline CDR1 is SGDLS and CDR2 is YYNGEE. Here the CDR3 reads CASSVATEGGEAFF. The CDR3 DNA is TGTGCCAGCAGCGTAGCTACGGAGGGAGGTGAAGCTTTCTTT.

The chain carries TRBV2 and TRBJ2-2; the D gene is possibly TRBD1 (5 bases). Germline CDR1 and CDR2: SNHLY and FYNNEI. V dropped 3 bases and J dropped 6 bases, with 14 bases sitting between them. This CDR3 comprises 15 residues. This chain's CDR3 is CASSDLRVSAGELFF. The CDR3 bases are TGTGCCAGCAGTGACCTCAGGGTATCGGCCGGGGAGCTGTTTTTT.

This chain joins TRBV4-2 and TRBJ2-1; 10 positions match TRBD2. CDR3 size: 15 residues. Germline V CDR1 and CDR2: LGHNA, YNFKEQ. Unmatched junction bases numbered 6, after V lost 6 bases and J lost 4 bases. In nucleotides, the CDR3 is TGTGCCAGCAGGCCCCTAGCGGGGGCGTACAATGAGCAGTTCTTC. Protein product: CASRPLAGAYNEQFF.

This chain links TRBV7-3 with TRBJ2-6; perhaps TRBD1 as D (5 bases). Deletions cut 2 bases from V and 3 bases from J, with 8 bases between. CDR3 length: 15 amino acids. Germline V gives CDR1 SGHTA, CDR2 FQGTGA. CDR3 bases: TGTGCCAGCAGCTTACAGGGTGATGGGGCCAACGTCCTGACTTTC. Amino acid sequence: CASSLQGDGANVLTF.

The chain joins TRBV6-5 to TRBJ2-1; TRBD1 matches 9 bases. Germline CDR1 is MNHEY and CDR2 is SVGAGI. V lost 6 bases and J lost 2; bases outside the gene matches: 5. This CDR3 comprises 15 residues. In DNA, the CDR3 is TGTGCCAGCAGCAGGGACAGGGTCCCCTACAATGAGCAGTTCTTC. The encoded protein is CASSRDRVPYNEQFF.

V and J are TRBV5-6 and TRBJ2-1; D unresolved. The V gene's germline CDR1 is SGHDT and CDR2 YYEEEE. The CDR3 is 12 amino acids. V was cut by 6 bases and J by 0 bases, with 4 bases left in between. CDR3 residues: CASTLSYNEQFF. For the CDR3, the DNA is TGTGCCAGCACCCTCTCCTACAATGAGCAGTTCTTC.

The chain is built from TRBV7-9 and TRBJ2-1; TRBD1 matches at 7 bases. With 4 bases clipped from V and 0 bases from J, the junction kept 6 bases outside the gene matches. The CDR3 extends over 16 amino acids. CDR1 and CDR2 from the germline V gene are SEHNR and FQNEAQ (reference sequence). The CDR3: CASSSTGLSSYNEQFF. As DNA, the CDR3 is TGTGCCAGCAGCTCGACAGGGTTAAGCTCCTACAATGAGCAGTTCTTC. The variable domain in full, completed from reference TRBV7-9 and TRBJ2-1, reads DTGVSQNPRHKITKRGQNVTFRCDPISEHNRLYWYRQTLGQGPEFLTYFQNEAQLEKSRLLSDRFSAERPKGSFSTLEIQRTEQGDSAMYLCASSSTGLSSYNEQFFGPGTRLTVL.

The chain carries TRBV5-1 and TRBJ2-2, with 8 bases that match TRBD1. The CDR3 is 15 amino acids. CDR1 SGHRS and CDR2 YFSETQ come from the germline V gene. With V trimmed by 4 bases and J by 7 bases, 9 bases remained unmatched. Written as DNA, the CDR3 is TGCGCCAGCAGCCCGGGACAGGCCTGGAACGGGGAGCTGTTTTTT. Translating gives CASSPGQAWNGELFF.

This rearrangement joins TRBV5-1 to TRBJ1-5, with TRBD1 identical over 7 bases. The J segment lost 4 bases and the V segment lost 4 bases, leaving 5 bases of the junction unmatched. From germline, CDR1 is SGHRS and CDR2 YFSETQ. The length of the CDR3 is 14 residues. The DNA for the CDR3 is TGCGCCAGCAGCGACGGGACAGCTAATCAGCCCCAGCATTTT. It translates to CASSDGTANQPQHF.

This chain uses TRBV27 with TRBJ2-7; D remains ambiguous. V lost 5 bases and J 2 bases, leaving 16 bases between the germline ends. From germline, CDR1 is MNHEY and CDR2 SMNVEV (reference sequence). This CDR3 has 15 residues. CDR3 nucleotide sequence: TGTGCCAGCAGTCTTGGCCCGCCAGGAACCTACGAGCAGTACTTC. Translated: CASSLGPPGTYEQYF.

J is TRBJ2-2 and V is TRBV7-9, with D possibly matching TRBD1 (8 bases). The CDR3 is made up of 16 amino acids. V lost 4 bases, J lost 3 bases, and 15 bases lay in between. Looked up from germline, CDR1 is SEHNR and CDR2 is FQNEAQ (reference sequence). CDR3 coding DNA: TGTGCCAGCAGCTCCCACAGGGGGGGATACACCGGGGAGCTGTTTTTT. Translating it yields CASSSHRGGYTGELFF.

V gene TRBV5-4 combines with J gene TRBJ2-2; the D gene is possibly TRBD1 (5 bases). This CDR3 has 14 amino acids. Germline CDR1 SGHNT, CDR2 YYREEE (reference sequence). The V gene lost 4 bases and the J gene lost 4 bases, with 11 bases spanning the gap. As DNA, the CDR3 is TGTGCCAGCAGCCCCCAGGGTGTCACCGGGGAGCTGTTTTTT. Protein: CASSPQGVTGELFF.

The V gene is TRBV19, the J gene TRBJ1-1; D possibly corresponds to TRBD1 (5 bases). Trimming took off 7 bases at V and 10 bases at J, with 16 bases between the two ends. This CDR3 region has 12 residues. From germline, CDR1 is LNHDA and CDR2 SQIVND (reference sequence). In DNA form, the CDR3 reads TGTGCCAGTATTAATCCAGGGCAGGGAGCTTTCTTT. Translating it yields CASINPGQGAFF.

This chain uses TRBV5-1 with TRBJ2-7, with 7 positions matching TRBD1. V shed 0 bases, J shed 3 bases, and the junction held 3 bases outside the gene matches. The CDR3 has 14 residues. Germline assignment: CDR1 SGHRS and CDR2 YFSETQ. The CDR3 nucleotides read TGCGCCAGCAGCTTGGGGACAGGACGCTACGAGCAGTACTTC. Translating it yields CASSLGTGRYEQYF.

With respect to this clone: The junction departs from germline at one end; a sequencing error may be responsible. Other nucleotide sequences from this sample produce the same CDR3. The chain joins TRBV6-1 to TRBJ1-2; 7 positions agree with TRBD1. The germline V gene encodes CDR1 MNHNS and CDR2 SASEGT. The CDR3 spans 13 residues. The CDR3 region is CASSETGMGGYTF. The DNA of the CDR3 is TGTGCCAGCAGTGAGACAGGGATGGGCGGCTATACCTTC.

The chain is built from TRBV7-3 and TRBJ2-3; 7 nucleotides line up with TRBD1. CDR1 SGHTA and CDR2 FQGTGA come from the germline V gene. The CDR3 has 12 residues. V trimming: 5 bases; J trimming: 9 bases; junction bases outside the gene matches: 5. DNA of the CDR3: TGTGCCAGCAGCCCCCGGACAGGAACGCAGTATTTT. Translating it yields CASSPRTGTQYF.